This entry lists 19 T cell receptor beta chains sequenced from one sample in a study of sequential checkpoint blockade in melanoma (dated by TCRdb to between 2018 and 2020). The library relied on the immunoSEQ multiplex PCR assay. TCRdb obtained this table from immuneACCESS and retained in-frame rearrangements with V and J assigned. These tables miss some clones; where compared with another copy, unresolved V genes account for less than half of the shortfall, and the remainder is unexplained. The sample table shows 13,000 or so clones, and less than 75% are seen once. In total, the top ten clones hold 20% to 25% of the sample. Sample treatment or condition, as interpreted from the label and publication: randomized to nivolumab then ipilimumab (arm A) or the reverse (arm B). This sample comprised CD8+ T cells sorted from blood (inferred from file names), obtained from a patient given nivolumab and ipilimumab in sequence. The receptors originated from a human donor with melanoma.

The table lists this clone with a few counts. J is TRBJ2-1 and V is TRBV6-5, with a weak D call TRBD2 (6 bases). V lost 6 bases and J 1 base, leaving 10 bases between the germline ends. This CDR3 is built from 14 residues. Germline CDR1 MNHEY, CDR2 SVGAGI. The CDR3 is CASRRSGSYNEQFF. The DNA of the CDR3 is TGTGCCAGCAGAAGGAGCGGGTCCTACAATGAGCAGTTCTTC.

In the case of this clone: At the DNA level, this CDR3 is encoded by other sequences in the same sample as well. The V call is TRBV6-1, the J call TRBJ1-1; 10 nucleotides agree with TRBD1. Germline V CDR1 and CDR2: MNHNS, SASEGT. This CDR3 is 13 amino acids long. Trimming removed 8 bases from V and 5 bases from J; junction bases left unmatched: 5. CDR3 sequence: CASFGTGVTEAFF. CDR3 in DNA: TGTGCCAGCTTCGGGACAGGGGTTACTGAAGCTTTCTTT.

This clone appeared a few times. CDR3 bases: TGTGCCAGCAGCCCGGGACAGGGATCCTACGAGCAGTACTTC. This translates into CASSPGQGSYEQYF. The genes are TRBV5-4 and TRBJ2-7, with TRBD1 identical over 9 bases. There are 14 residues in the CDR3. The germline V gene has CDR1 SGHNT and CDR2 YYREEE (reference sequence). With 4 bases clipped from V and 1 base from J, the junction kept 3 bases outside the gene matches.

This clone was counted a few times. J is TRBJ1-2 and V is TRBV9, with D possibly being TRBD1 (6 bases). Germline assignment: CDR1 SGDLS and CDR2 YYNGEE. This CDR3 contains 15 residues. Trimming stripped 0 bases from V and 7 bases from J, with 16 bases between. The CDR3 sequence is CASSVGGGGRLGYTF. In DNA form, the CDR3 reads TGTGCCAGCAGCGTAGGGGGGGGCGGTCGACTTGGCTACACCTTC.

V gene TRBV2 combines with J gene TRBJ2-7, with a possible D match to TRBD2 (6 bases). Germline values: CDR1 SNHLY, CDR2 FYNNEI. V was trimmed by 4 bases and J by 3 bases, leaving 16 bases between them. The CDR3 runs 15 residues. CDR3 sequence (DNA): TGTGCCAGCAGTGTATCGGAGGGAGCGGTCTACGAGCAGTACTTC. It translates to CASSVSEGAVYEQYF.

The chain has TRBV19 and TRBJ2-5, with 7 bases aligning to TRBD1. The J call may be mistaken, given a closer DNA end match to TRBJ2-7. CDR1 LNHDA and CDR2 SQIVND come from the germline V gene (reference sequence). This CDR3 has 13 amino acids. For the CDR3, the DNA is TGTGCCAGTAGTATTTCCCCAGGGGGCGAGCAGTACTTC. As protein: CASSISPGGEQYF.

The chain couples TRBV7-2 to TRBJ1-1, with D unresolved. V lost 6 bases to trimming and J lost 3 bases, with 14 bases between them. This CDR3 contains 14 residues. Germline loops: CDR1 SGHTA, CDR2 FQGNSA. CDR3 DNA sequence: TGTGCCAGCAGATCAGATGACACCTACACTGAAGCTTTCTTT. Translating it yields CASRSDDTYTEAFF.

CDR3 bases: TGCGCCAGCAGCGAAGAGACAGGGGGCTCCTACGAGCAGTACTTC. As protein: CASSEETGGSYEQYF. The chain joins TRBV5-1 to TRBJ2-7, with 9 bases matching TRBD1. The ends lost 4 bases at V and 0 bases at J; junction bases unmatched: 5. From germline, CDR1 is SGHRS and CDR2 YFSETQ. This CDR3 has 15 amino acids.

The V gene is TRBV5-1, the J gene TRBJ1-5; D might be TRBD1 (6 bases). The germline gives CDR1 SGHRS, CDR2 YFSETQ. The CDR3 covers 17 residues. V was clipped by 4 bases and J by 5 bases, with 22 bases between them. Here the CDR3 reads CASSSRPPGAPYQPQHF. CDR3 nucleotides: TGCGCCAGCAGCAGCCGGCCACCAGGGGCCCCTTATCAGCCCCAGCATTTT.

There are a few counts of this clone. The gene calls are TRBV27 and TRBJ2-3, with 7 bases aligning to TRBD2. Germline V gives CDR1 MNHEY, CDR2 SMNVEV (reference sequence). CDR3 length: 13 residues. V lost 2 bases, J lost 4 bases, and 0 bases stayed unmatched. The CDR3 spells CASSLLAADTQYF. CDR3 DNA sequence: TGTGCCAGCAGTTTACTAGCGGCAGATACGCAGTATTTT.

To note about this clone: This sequence is one base from a far larger clone and is likely a read error. The DNA of the CDR3 is TGTGCCAGCAGCTTGGTGGCTAGCGGGGGGCCTAAGCCGAACACCGGGGAGCTGTTTTTT. Its protein is CASSLVASGGPKPNTGELFF. This sequence joins TRBV5-5 and TRBJ2-2; 11 bases line up with TRBD2. Germline values: CDR1 SGHKS, CDR2 YYEKEE (reference sequence). CDR3 size: 20 residues. The trim removed 0 bases at V and 0 bases at J, leaving 10 bases unmatched.

This clone was seen more than once but under ten times. The CDR3 nucleotides read TGTGCCAGCAGCTTAACAGGGGGCCGGGAAAAACTGTTTTTT. Encoded protein: CASSLTGGREKLFF. The chain links TRBV7-9 to TRBJ1-4, with TRBD1 matching over 9 bases. The J segment lost 8 bases and the V segment lost 2 bases, leaving 3 bases of the junction unmatched. This CDR3 is built from 14 residues. The germline V gene encodes CDR1 SEHNR and CDR2 FQNEAQ (reference sequence). The full variable domain, its missing parts supplied by reference TRBV7-9 and TRBJ1-4, is DTGVSQNPRHKITKRGQNVTFRCDPISEHNRLYWYRQTLGQGPEFLTYFQNEAQLEKSRLLSDRFSAERPKGSFSTLEIQRTEQGDSAMYLCASSLTGGREKLFFGSGTQLSVL.

This clone was seen a single time. The chain couples TRBV7-9 to TRBJ2-7; 10 bases agree with TRBD1. The length of the CDR3 is 17 residues. In germline, CDR1 is SEHNR, CDR2 FQNEAQ (reference sequence). The junction had 14 bases not matched to a gene; V was cut back by 5 bases and J by 4 bases. CDR3 loop: CASSGRGRTGGPYEQYF. The CDR3 region has the DNA TGTGCCAGCAGCGGGAGAGGGCGGACAGGGGGGCCATACGAGCAGTACTTC. Combining the CDR3 with reference TRBV7-9 and TRBJ2-7 gives the whole variable domain DTGVSQNPRHKITKRGQNVTFRCDPISEHNRLYWYRQTLGQGPEFLTYFQNEAQLEKSRLLSDRFSAERPKGSFSTLEIQRTEQGDSAMYLCASSGRGRTGGPYEQYFGPGTRLTVT.

The chain is built from TRBV9 and TRBJ2-1; 9 bases align to TRBD2. Looked up from germline, CDR1 is SGDLS and CDR2 is YYNGEE. Trimming at V came to 1 base and at J to 8 bases, leaving 4 bases not matched to a gene. The CDR3 runs 14 residues. The DNA for the CDR3 is TGTGCCAGCAGCGTATTGGGACTAGCAGATGAGCAGTTCTTC. Its translation: CASSVLGLADEQFF.

The V call is TRBV7-2, the J call TRBJ1-3; tentatively, D is TRBD1 (5 bases). The CDR3 spans 15 residues. V lost 4 bases and J 0 bases, leaving 10 bases between the germline ends. Germline loops: CDR1 SGHTA, CDR2 FQGNSA. The CDR3 loop reads CASSYDSNSGNTIYF. CDR3 DNA: TGTGCCAGCAGCTACGACAGTAACTCTGGAAACACCATATATTTT.

In this sample, this clone turned up a few times. With only one base between it and a far larger clone, this is likely a read error. The chain is built from TRBV7-9 and TRBJ2-5, with D perhaps matching TRBD1 (5 bases). The tail of the sequence fits TRBJ2-7 better, so the J call may be wrong. The CDR3 covers 17 residues. The germline gives CDR1 SEHNR, CDR2 FQNEAQ (reference sequence). The CDR3 loop reads CASSLVRGRVGSYEQYF. The CDR3 bases are TGTGCCAGCAGCTTGGTAAGGGGCAGGGTTGGCTCCTACGAGCAGTACTTC.

This clone turned up a few times. The chain joins TRBV4-2 to TRBJ2-7; D may be TRBD1 (7 bases). V was clipped by 7 bases and J by 3 bases, with 13 bases between them. Germline V gene data show CDR1 as LGHNA and CDR2 as YNFKEQ. The CDR3 spans 13 residues. In nucleotides, the CDR3 is TGTGCCAGCATCCCGGGGGACAGCTACGAGCAGTACTTC. It encodes CASIPGDSYEQYF.

This chain uses TRBV19 with TRBJ2-1, with TRBD2 matching 12 bases. CDR1 is LNHDA, CDR2 SQIVND, per germline (reference sequence). This CDR3 is 18 amino acids long. Trimming took 0 bases from V and 8 from J; bases not matched to a gene: 11. The CDR3 DNA follows: TGTGCCAGTAGTATAGAGGGGCTAGCGGGAGGGCTGGAGGATGAGCAGTTCTTC. Translated: CASSIEGLAGGLEDEQFF.

This clone was recorded only once. The rearrangement uses TRBV6-4 and TRBJ2-2, with a weak D call TRBD1 (6 bases). Germline lookup yields CDR1 MRHNA and CDR2 SNTAGT. The CDR3 contains 14 residues. Deletions cut 6 bases from V and 2 bases from J, with 10 bases between. The CDR3 here is CASSEGQNTGELFF. As DNA, the CDR3 is TGTGCCAGCAGCGAGGGACAAAACACCGGGGAGCTGTTTTTT.